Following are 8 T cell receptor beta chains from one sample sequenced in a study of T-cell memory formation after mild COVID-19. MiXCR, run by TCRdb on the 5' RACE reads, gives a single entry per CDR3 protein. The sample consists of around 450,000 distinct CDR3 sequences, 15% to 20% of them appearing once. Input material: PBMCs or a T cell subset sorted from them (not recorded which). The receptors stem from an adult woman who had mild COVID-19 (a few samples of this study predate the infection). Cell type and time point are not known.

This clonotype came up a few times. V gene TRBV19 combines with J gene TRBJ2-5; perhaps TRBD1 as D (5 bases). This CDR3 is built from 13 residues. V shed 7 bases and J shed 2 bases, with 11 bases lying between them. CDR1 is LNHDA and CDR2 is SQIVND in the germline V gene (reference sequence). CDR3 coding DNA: TGTGCCAGTAATTTCAGGGATCAAGAGACCCAGTACTTC. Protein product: CASNFRDQETQYF.

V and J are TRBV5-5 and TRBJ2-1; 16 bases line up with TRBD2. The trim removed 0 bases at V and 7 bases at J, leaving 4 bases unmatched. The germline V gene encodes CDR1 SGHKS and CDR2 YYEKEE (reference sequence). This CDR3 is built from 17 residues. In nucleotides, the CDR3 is TGTGCCAGCAGCTTGGGGGGACTAGCGGGAGGGCCAAATGAGCAGTTCTTC. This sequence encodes CASSLGGLAGGPNEQFF.

The CDR3 DNA reads as TGTGCCAGCAGCGTTTTGCAGAACACTGAAGCTTTCTTT. This codes for CASSVLQNTEAFF. The genes are TRBV9 and TRBJ1-1; D is unresolved. Germline values: CDR1 SGDLS, CDR2 YYNGEE. The CDR3 consists of 13 residues. Trimming shortened V by 2 bases and J by 1 base, and 6 bases separated the two germline ends.

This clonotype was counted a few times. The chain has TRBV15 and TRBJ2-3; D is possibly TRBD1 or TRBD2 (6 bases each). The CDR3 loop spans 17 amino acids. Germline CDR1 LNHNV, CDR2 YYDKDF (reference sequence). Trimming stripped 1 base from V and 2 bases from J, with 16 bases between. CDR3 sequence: CATSRGGAAGATDTQYF. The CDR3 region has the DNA TGTGCCACCAGCAGAGGGGGGGCCGCAGGGGCCACAGATACGCAGTATTTT.

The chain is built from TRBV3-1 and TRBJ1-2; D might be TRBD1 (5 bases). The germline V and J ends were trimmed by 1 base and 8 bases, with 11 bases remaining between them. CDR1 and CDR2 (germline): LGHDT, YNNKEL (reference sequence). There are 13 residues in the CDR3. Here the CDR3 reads CASSQGGAKGYTF. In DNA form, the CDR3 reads TGTGCCAGCAGCCAAGGAGGGGCGAAGGGCTACACCTTC.

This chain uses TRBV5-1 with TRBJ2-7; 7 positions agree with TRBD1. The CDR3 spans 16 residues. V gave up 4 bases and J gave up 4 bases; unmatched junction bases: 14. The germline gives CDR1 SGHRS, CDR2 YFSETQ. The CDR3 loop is CASSPRTGRGVYEQYF. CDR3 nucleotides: TGCGCCAGCAGCCCGAGGACAGGCCGAGGGGTGTACGAGCAGTACTTC.

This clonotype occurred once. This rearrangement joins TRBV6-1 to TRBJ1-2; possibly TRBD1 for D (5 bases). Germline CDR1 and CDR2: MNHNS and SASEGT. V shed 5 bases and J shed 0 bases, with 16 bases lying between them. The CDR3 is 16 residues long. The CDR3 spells CASSLHSRVPNYGYTF. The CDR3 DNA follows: TGTGCCAGCAGTTTGCACTCCAGGGTACCTAACTATGGCTACACCTTC.

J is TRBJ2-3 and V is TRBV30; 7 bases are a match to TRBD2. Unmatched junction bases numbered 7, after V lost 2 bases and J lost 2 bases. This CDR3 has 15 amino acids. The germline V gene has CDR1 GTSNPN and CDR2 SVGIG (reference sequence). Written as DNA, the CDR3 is TGTGCCTGGAGTAGGGCTAGCGGAACCACAGATACGCAGTATTTT. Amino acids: CAWSRASGTTDTQYF.